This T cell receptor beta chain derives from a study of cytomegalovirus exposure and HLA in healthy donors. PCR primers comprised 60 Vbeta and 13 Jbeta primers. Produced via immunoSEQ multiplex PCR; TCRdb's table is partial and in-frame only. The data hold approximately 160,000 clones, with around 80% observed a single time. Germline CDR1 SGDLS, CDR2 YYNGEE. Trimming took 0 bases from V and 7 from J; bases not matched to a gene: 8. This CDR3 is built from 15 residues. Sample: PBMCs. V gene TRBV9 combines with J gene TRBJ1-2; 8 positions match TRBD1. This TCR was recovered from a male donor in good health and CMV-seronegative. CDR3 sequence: CASSVARAGGSGYTF. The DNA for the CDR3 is TGTGCCAGCAGCGTAGCCCGCGCAGGGGGCTCTGGCTACACCTTC.